Sequencing of this T cell receptor (beta chain) was carried out in a study of blood T cells in healthy people across ages. Broader study findings: Higher diversity and more naive CD4+ cells were features of long-lived donors, compared to aged donors.

This clonotype was counted many times. The antigen remains unidentified. The use of a sample-barcoded 5' primer and a J-beta primer mix characterized a second PCR of about 7 to 12 cycles. TCRdb processed the 5' RACE reads anew with MiXCR; each CDR3 protein has one entry. The sample contains 550,000 to 750,000 distinct CDR3 sequences, around 21% of which appear only once. CDR3 size: 15 residues. The J segment lost 4 bases and the V segment lost 3 bases, leaving 9 bases of the junction unmatched. Germline CDR1 SQVTM, CDR2 ANQGSEA. This receptor was taken from a man aged 70 or older in good health. The genes are TRBV29-1 and TRBJ2-5; TRBD1 matches at 9 bases. The sample was blood. The CDR3 spells CSVDRRDREGETQYF. CDR3 coding DNA: TGCAGCGTTGATAGACGGGACAGGGAGGGAGAGACCCAGTACTTC.